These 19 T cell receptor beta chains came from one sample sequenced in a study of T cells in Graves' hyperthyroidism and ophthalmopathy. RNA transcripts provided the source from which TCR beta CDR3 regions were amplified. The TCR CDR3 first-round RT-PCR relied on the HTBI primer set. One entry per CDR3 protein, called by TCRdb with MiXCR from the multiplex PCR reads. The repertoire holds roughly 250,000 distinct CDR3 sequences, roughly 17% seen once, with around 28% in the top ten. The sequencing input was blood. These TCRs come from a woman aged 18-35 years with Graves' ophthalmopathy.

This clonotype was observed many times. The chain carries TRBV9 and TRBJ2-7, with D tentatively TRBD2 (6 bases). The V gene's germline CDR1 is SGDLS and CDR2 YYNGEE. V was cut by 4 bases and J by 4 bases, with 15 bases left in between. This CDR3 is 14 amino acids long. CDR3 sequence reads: CASSTSAGSYEQYF. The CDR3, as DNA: TGTGCCAGCAGCACCTCGGCGGGGTCATACGAGCAGTACTTC. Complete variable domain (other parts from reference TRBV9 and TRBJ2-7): DSGVTQTPKHLITATGQRVTLRCSPRSGDLSVYWYQQSLDQGLQFLIQYYNGEERAKGNILERFSAQQFPDLHSELNLSSLELGDSALYFCASSTSAGSYEQYFGPGTRLTVT.

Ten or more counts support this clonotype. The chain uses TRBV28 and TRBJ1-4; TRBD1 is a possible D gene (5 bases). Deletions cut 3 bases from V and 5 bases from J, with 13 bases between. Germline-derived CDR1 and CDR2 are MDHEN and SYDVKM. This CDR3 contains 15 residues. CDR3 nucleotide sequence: TGTGCCAGCAGTTTTATAGACAGACCGAATGAAAAACTGTTTTTT. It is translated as CASSFIDRPNEKLFF.

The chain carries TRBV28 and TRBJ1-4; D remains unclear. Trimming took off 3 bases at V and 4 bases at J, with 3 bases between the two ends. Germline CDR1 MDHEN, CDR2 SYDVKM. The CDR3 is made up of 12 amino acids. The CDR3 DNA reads TGTGCCAGCAGTTTTAGTAATGAAAAACTGTTTTTT. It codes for CASSFSNEKLFF.

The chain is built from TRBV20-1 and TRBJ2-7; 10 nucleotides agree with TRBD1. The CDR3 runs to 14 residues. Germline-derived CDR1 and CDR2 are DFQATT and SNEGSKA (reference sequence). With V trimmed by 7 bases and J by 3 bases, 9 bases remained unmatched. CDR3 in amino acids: CSVRPGTGVYEQYF. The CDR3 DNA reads TGCAGTGTGCGACCCGGGACAGGGGTCTACGAGCAGTACTTC.

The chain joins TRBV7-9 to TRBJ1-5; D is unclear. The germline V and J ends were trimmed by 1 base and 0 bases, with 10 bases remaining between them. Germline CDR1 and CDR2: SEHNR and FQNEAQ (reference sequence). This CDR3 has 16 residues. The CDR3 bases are TGTGCCAGCAGCTTAGACGATCAAAATAGCAATCAGCCCCAGCATTTT. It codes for CASSLDDQNSNQPQHF.

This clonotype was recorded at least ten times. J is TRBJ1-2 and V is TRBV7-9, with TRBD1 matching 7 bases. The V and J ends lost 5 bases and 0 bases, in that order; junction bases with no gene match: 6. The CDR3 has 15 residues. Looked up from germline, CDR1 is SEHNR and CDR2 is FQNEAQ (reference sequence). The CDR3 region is CASSRGQPANYGYTF. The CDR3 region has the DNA TGTGCCAGCAGCCGGGGACAGCCTGCTAACTATGGCTACACCTTC.

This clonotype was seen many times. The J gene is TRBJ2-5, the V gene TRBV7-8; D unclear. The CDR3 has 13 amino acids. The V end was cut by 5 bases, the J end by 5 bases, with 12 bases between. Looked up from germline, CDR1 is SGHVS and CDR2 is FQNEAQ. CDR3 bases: TGTGCCAGCAGCCCTGCCAGATGGGAGACCCAGTACTTC. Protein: CASSPARWETQYF.

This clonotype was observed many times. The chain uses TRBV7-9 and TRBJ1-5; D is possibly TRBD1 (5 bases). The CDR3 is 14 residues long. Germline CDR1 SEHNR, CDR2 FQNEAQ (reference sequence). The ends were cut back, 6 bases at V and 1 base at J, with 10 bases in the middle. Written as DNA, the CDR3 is TGTGCCAGCAGTCTGGGGGTGAGCAATCAGCCCCAGCATTTT. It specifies CASSLGVSNQPQHF. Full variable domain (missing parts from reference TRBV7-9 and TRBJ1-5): DTGVSQNPRHKITKRGQNVTFRCDPISEHNRLYWYRQTLGQGPEFLTYFQNEAQLEKSRLLSDRFSAERPKGSFSTLEIQRTEQGDSAMYLCASSLGVSNQPQHFGDGTRLSIL.

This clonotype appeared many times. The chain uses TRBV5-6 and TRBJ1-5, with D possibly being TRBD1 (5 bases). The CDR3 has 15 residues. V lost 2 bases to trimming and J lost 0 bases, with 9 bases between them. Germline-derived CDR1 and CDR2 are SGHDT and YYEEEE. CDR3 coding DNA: TGTGCCAGCAGCTTTTCAGGGTATAGCAATCAGCCCCAGCATTTT. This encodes CASSFSGYSNQPQHF.

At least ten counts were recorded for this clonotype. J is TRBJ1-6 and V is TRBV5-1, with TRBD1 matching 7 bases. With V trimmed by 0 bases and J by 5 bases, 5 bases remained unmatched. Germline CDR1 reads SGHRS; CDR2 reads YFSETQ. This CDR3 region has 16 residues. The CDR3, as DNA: TGCGCCAGCAGCTTGGTGAGGGGGCGAAATAATTCACCCCTCCACTTT. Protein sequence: CASSLVRGRNNSPLHF.

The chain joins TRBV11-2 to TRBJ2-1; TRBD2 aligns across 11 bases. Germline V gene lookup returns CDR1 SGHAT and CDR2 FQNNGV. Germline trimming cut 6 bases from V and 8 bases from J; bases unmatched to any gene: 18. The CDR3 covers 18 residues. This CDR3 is CASSQTGTSGTEGDEQFF. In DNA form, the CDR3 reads TGTGCCAGCAGTCAGACCGGGACTAGCGGAACAGAGGGCGATGAGCAGTTCTTC.

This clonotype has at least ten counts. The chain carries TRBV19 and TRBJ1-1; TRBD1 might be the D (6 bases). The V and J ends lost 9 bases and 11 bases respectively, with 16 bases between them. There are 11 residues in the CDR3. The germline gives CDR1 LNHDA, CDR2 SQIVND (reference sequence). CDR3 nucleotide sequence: TGTGCCAGCAAGGACCGGGACACGGCTTTCTTT. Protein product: CASKDRDTAFF.

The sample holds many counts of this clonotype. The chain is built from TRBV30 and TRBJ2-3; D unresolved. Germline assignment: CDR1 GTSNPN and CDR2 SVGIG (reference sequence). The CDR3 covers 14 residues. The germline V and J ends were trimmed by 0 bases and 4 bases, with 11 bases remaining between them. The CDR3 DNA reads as TGTGCCTGGAGTGTAACCGGAATGGCAGATACGCAGTATTTT. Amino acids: CAWSVTGMADTQYF.

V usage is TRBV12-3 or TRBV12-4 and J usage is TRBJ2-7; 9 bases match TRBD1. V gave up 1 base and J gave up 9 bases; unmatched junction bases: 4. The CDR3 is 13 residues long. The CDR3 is CASSLDRGQGQYF. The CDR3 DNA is TGTGCCAGCAGTTTAGACAGGGGACAGGGGCAGTACTTC.

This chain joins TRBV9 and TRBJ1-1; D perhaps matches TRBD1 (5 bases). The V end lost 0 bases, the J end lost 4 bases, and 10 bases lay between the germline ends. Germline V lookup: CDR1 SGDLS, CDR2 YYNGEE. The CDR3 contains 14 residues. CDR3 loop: CASSVGGAGTEAFF. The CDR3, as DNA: TGTGCCAGCAGCGTAGGAGGGGCCGGCACTGAAGCTTTCTTT.

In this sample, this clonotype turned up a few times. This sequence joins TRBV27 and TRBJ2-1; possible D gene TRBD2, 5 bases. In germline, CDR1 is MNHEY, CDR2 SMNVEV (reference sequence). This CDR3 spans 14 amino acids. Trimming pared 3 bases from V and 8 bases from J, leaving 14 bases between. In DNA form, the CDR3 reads TGTGCCAGCAGTTTTGAGGGTAGACTCCATGAGCAGTTCTTC. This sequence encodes CASSFEGRLHEQFF.

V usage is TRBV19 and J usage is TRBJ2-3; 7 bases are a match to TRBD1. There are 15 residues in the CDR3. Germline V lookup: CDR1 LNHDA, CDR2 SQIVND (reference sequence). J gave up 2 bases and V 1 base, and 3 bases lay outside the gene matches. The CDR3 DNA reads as TGTGCCAGTAGTATAGGACAGGGACACACAGATACGCAGTATTTT. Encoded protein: CASSIGQGHTDTQYF.

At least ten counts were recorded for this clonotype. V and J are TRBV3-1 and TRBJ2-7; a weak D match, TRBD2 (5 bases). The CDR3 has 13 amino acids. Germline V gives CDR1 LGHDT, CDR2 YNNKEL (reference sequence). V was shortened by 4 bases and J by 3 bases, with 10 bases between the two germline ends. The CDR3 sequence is CASSRGLGYEQYF. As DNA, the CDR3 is TGTGCCAGCAGCCGCGGACTTGGCTACGAGCAGTACTTC.

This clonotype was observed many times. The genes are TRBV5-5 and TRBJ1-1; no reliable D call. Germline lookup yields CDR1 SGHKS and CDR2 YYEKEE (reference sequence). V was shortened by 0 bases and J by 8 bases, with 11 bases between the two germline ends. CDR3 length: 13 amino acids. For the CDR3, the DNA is TGTGCCAGCAGCTTGGAGACAACAATCGAAGCTTTCTTT. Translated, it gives CASSLETTIEAFF.